This T cell receptor (beta chain) came from a study of blood T cell repertoires in COVID-19. Across the whole study: Whether acute or convalescent, the COVID-19 samples came from the United States, Italy and Spain. From T cells, B-cell-depleted T cells, or PBMCs came the material, which was cDNA or gDNA.

Points on this clone: The CDR3 does not close with the conserved phenylalanine or tryptophan, likely indicating a read error. It is unclear where the CDR3 begins or ends on the DNA, so no DNA is shown, and the CDR3 is as TCRdb lists it.

Authors' processing steps: Amplification of reference gene primers provided the estimated nucleated cell counts. Sequencing used immunoSEQ multiplex PCR; TCRdb keeps in-frame clones, though not all of them. V, J and clone size were drawn from that table, and D and trimming were deduced from the DNA. Of 470,000 or so clones in the sample, approximately 90% were seen once. Germline V lookup: CDR1 MGHDK, CDR2 SYGVNS. The CDR3 is 10 amino acids long, termini counted. The chain couples TRBV25-1 to TRBJ1-2; the table names TRBD1, a call not compared with the DNA. The sequenced sample consisted of peripheral blood. This receptor was obtained from a woman aged 30 to 39 with acute or convalescent COVID-19. The CDR3 sequence: CASSERDRFG.